The text below deals with one T cell receptor (beta chain). This record belongs to a study of T cell repertoires in ileal Crohn's disease. The data were produced by immunoSEQ multiplex PCR, yet TCRdb's version contains in-frame clones alone and is incomplete. The sample lists roughly 4,800 clones; roughly 77% were seen once. This CDR3 spans 13 amino acids. V was clipped by 8 bases and J by 2 bases, with 13 bases between them. Per germline, CDR1 LNHDA and CDR2 SQIVND (reference sequence). The chain employs TRBV19 and TRBJ2-7, with D possibly TRBD2 on 6 matching bases. The sample was ileal tissue. This clonotype was obtained from an adult with Crohn's disease. CDR3 sequence: CASAEGPPYEQYF. As DNA, the CDR3 is TGTGCCAGTGCGGAGGGACCCCCCTACGAGCAGTACTTC.